This passage covers 15 T cell receptor beta chains from one sample sequenced in a study of blood T cell repertoires in COVID-19. Data came from immunoSEQ multiplex PCR; TCRdb stores just in-frame clones and leaves some out. The sample includes about 300,000 clones, more than 80% of them seen just once. Sequenced: peripheral blood. The origin of the receptors is a woman between 45 and 60 years old with COVID-19, enrolled during active disease.

The chain joins TRBV2 to TRBJ1-4, with D tentatively TRBD1 (5 bases). Germline CDR1 SNHLY, CDR2 FYNNEI. V was clipped by 6 bases and J by 8 bases, with 13 bases between them. The CDR3 consists of 13 residues. Here the CDR3 DNA reads TGTGCCAGCAGAGGAGGGGCCCCAGAAAAACTGTTTTTT. The encoded protein is CASRGGAPEKLFF.

The gene calls are TRBV27 and TRBJ2-5; TRBD2 matches 13 bases. V shed 5 bases and J 4 bases; nucleotides not matched to a gene: 7. Germline V gives CDR1 MNHEY, CDR2 SMNVEV (reference sequence). There are 16 residues in the CDR3. CDR3 nucleotides: TGTGCCAGCAGTCCTTGGACTAGCGGGAGTCTAGAGACCCAGTACTTC. Its translation is CASSPWTSGSLETQYF.

The DNA for the CDR3 is TGTGCCAGCAGCTTGGGCCCTAGCGGGAGGGCCCAAGATACGCAGTATTTT. Its translation: CASSLGPSGRAQDTQYF. J is TRBJ2-3 and V is TRBV5-5; 12 nucleotides line up with TRBD2. Germline CDR1 SGHKS, CDR2 YYEKEE (reference sequence). The CDR3 length is 17 residues. With 0 bases clipped from V and 5 bases from J, the junction kept 7 bases outside the gene matches.

CDR3: CASSRFGVDIQYF. The DNA of the CDR3 is TGTGCCAGCAGCCGTTTCGGGGTCGACATTCAGTACTTC. The V call is TRBV13, the J call TRBJ2-4, with a possible D match to TRBD2 (5 bases). Germline V gives CDR1 PRHDT, CDR2 FYEKMQ (reference sequence). The V and J ends lost 5 bases and 8 bases respectively, with 13 bases between them. The CDR3 length is 13 residues.

This sequence joins TRBV15 and TRBJ1-1, with a weak D call TRBD1 (5 bases). V was shortened by 0 bases and J by 1 base, with 9 bases between the two germline ends. This CDR3 comprises 15 residues. The V gene's germline CDR1 is LNHNV and CDR2 YYDKDF (reference sequence). As DNA, the CDR3 is TGTGCCACCAGCAGAGATCAGGGCACGAACACTGAAGCTTTCTTT. Residues: CATSRDQGTNTEAFF.

This chain connects TRBV30 to TRBJ2-1; 10 bases are shared with TRBD2. The V gene's germline CDR1 is GTSNPN and CDR2 SVGIG (reference sequence). The CDR3 runs to 18 residues. J lost 6 bases, V lost 0 bases, and 14 bases had no gene match. CDR3 in amino acids: CAWSVGHKGTSVGNEQFF. CDR3 coding DNA: TGTGCCTGGAGTGTGGGCCATAAAGGGACTAGCGTTGGCAATGAGCAGTTCTTC.

This rearrangement joins TRBV6-5 to TRBJ2-2; D may be TRBD1 (6 bases). V was clipped by 7 bases and J by 3 bases, with 15 bases between them. CDR1 and CDR2 (germline): MNHEY, SVGAGI. This CDR3 spans 15 amino acids. CDR3 in DNA: TGTGCCAGCAAACGGAACAGGGACGACACCGGGGAGCTGTTTTTT. This sequence encodes CASKRNRDDTGELFF.

V usage is TRBV2 and J usage is TRBJ2-3; TRBD1 matches at 9 bases. Germline V gene lookup returns CDR1 SNHLY and CDR2 FYNNEI. CDR3 length: 15 residues. V trimming: 6 bases; J trimming: 1 base; junction bases outside the gene matches: 5. The CDR3 loop is CASRDRGIGTDTQYF. CDR3 bases: TGTGCCAGCAGAGACAGGGGGATTGGCACAGATACGCAGTATTTT.

Notes on this clone: A read error may account for a junction end that differs from germline. The chain uses TRBV7-7 and TRBJ2-2; D is perhaps TRBD1 (6 bases). Germline values: CDR1 SSHAT, CDR2 FNYEAQ (reference sequence). The CDR3 length is 18 residues. CDR3: CASSSSKRDTKNTGELFF. CDR3 DNA sequence: TGTGCTAGCAGCTCCTCTAAACGGGACACAAAGAACACCGGGGAGCTGTTTTTT.

This sequence joins TRBV30 and TRBJ2-1, with TRBD1 matching over 8 bases. This CDR3 spans 12 amino acids. Germline V gene data show CDR1 as GTSNPN and CDR2 as SVGIG (reference sequence). The ends lost 0 bases at V and 9 bases at J; junction bases unmatched: 1. The CDR3 DNA reads TGTGCCTGGAGTGTTACAGGGGGTGAGCAGTTCTTC. As protein: CAWSVTGGEQFF. Drawing the rest from reference TRBV30 and TRBJ2-1, the complete variable domain is SQTIHQWPATLVQPVGSPLSLECTVEGTSNPNLYWYRQAAGRGLQLLFYSVGIGQISSEVPQNLSASRPQDRQFILSSKKLLLSDSGFYLCAWSVTGGEQFFGPGTRLTVL.

This chain uses TRBV6-5 with TRBJ1-2; tentative D call: TRBD1 (6 bases). V lost 2 bases to trimming and J lost 4 bases, with 14 bases between them. CDR1 is MNHEY and CDR2 is SVGAGI in the germline V gene. This CDR3 region has 15 residues. This chain's CDR3 is CASSYKQGEGYGYTF. In DNA form, the CDR3 reads TGTGCCAGCAGTTACAAACAGGGTGAGGGCTATGGCTACACCTTC.

The rearrangement joins TRBV3-1 (or the pseudogene TRBV3-2) to TRBJ1-2; a weak D match, TRBD1 (6 bases). Germline V lookup: CDR1 LGHDT, CDR2 YNNKEL (reference sequence). V lost 7 bases, J lost 8 bases, and 14 bases lay in between. The CDR3 extends over 12 amino acids. CDR3 sequence: CASTLTGHGYTF. CDR3 in DNA: TGTGCCAGCACCCTAACAGGGCACGGCTACACCTTC.

The chain recombines TRBV3-1 (or the pseudogene TRBV3-2) with TRBJ2-5, with 7 bases that match TRBD1. The trim removed 2 bases at V and 3 bases at J, leaving 3 bases unmatched. The germline V gene has CDR1 LGHDT and CDR2 YNNKEL (reference sequence). CDR3 length: 14 amino acids. Here the CDR3 reads CASSQSGQEETQYF. The CDR3 DNA sequence: TGTGCCAGCAGCCAAAGCGGACAGGAAGAGACCCAGTACTTC.

This chain links TRBV18 with TRBJ2-1; the D is unclear. Trimming shortened V by 6 bases and J by 8 bases, and 14 bases separated the two germline ends. The CDR3 covers 13 residues. Germline loops: CDR1 KGHSH, CDR2 LQKENI. The CDR3 DNA sequence: TGTGCCAGCTCCTCGACATTATCCCATGAGCAGTTCTTC. Translating it yields CASSSTLSHEQFF.

The table lists this clone with a few counts. The genes are TRBV6-5 and TRBJ2-7; TRBD2 aligns across 12 bases. This CDR3 contains 15 residues. Germline V CDR1 and CDR2: MNHEY, SVGAGI. Trimming removed 6 bases from V and 7 bases from J; junction bases left unmatched: 10. CDR3 sequence (DNA): TGTGCCAGCAGCCTACTAGGGCTAGCGGGAGGGGAGCAGTACTTC. Translation: CASSLLGLAGGEQYF.